What follows are 20 T cell receptor beta chains derived from one specimen sequenced in a study of a mutant IDH1 vaccine in newly diagnosed glioma. These receptors are not linked to any known antigen. Sequencing used immunoSEQ multiplex PCR; TCRdb keeps in-frame clones, though not all of them. This table holds tens of thousands of clones, 78% found once. Time point indicated: week 23, last vaccination. Each dose delivered 300 ug of mutant IDH1 20-mer peptide subcutaneously with imiquimod. Sequences were derived from PBMCs, sampled from a glioma patient whose treatment included an IDH1 peptide vaccine. The origin of the receptors is a woman in her thirties or forties with glioma. Some clones in this sample may be carry-over from other donors' samples.

This clone appeared a few times. CDR3 region: CSGRTANTEAFF. Written as DNA, the CDR3 is TGCAGCGGCCGGACAGCGAACACTGAAGCTTTCTTT. This chain links TRBV29-1 with TRBJ1-1; tentative D call: TRBD1 (6 bases). This CDR3 region has 12 residues. Germline CDR1 reads SQVTM; CDR2 reads ANQGSEA. V was pared by 7 bases and J by 1 base, with 10 bases between.

This clone was detected a few times. The J gene is TRBJ2-7, the V gene TRBV10-3, with TRBD1 matching 8 bases. This CDR3 is 14 amino acids long. Germline CDR1 ENHRY, CDR2 SYGVKD. Trimming took 7 bases from V and 7 from J; bases not matched to a gene: 12. This chain's CDR3 is CAITPGQGVWEQYF. CDR3 coding DNA: TGTGCCATCACCCCAGGACAGGGCGTTTGGGAGCAGTACTTC.

The CDR3 DNA reads as TGTGCCAGCAGCGTACTCTGGGCGGGGGCCTTCCGGGAGACCCAGTACTTC. Protein: CASSVLWAGAFRETQYF. The rearrangement uses TRBV9 and TRBJ2-5, with D perhaps matching TRBD2 (7 bases). Germline loops: CDR1 SGDLS, CDR2 YYNGEE. V lost 1 base to trimming and J lost 5 bases, with 21 bases between them. The CDR3 extends over 17 amino acids.

V gene TRBV4-1 combines with J gene TRBJ2-7; D perhaps matches TRBD2 (5 bases). Germline V gives CDR1 MGHRA, CDR2 YSYEKL. The ends were cut back, 6 bases at V and 4 bases at J, with 16 bases in the middle. This CDR3 contains 14 residues. In DNA, the CDR3 is TGCGCCAGCAGTCAACTAATCGGCGGGTACGAGCAGTACTTC. Translation gives CASSQLIGGYEQYF.

The rearrangement links TRBV25-1 to TRBJ1-4; TRBD1 might be the D (5 bases). The germline V gene has CDR1 MGHDK and CDR2 SYGVNS. The CDR3 spans 16 residues. V was cut by 7 bases and J by 8 bases, with 23 bases left in between. CDR3 region: CASTHLDSAPEEKLFF. DNA of the CDR3: TGTGCCAGCACCCACCTAGACAGTGCTCCCGAGGAAAAACTGTTTTTT.

This chain links TRBV5-6 with TRBJ2-5, with D unclear. V was shortened by 3 bases and J by 8 bases, with 17 bases between the two germline ends. Germline lookup yields CDR1 SGHDT and CDR2 YYEEEE. The CDR3 covers 14 residues. Here the CDR3 reads CASSYSDGFNTQYF. The CDR3 nucleotides read TGTGCCAGCAGCTATTCGGACGGCTTTAATACCCAGTACTTC.

This clone came up a few times. This chain joins TRBV6-5 and TRBJ1-5; a possible D gene is TRBD1 (6 bases). With 2 bases removed from V and 7 bases from J, the gap between germline ends came to 15 bases. The CDR3 is 15 amino acids. Germline CDR1 is MNHEY and CDR2 is SVGAGI. As DNA, the CDR3 is TGTGCCAGCAGTTACAGGGGGGGAGGGGCCCAGCCCCAGCATTTT. Amino acid sequence: CASSYRGGGAQPQHF.

The chain recombines TRBV6-5 with TRBJ2-6; the match to TRBD2 covers 7 bases. With 0 bases clipped from V and 2 bases from J, the junction kept 1 base outside the gene matches. The CDR3 is made up of 16 amino acids. Germline V gene sequence: CDR1 MNHEY, CDR2 SVGAGI. The CDR3 bases are TGTGCCAGCAGTTACTCGGGAGGGGCTGGGGCCAACGTCCTGACTTTC. It translates to CASSYSGGAGANVLTF.

The chain recombines TRBV20-1 with TRBJ1-1; D is uncertain. Germline V gene data show CDR1 as DFQATT and CDR2 as SNEGSKA (reference sequence). The CDR3 runs to 11 residues. The germline V and J ends were trimmed by 5 bases and 1 base, with 5 bases remaining between them. The CDR3 DNA reads TGCAGTGCTGACGGGAACACTGAAGCTTTCTTT. Translating gives CSADGNTEAFF.

Details on this clone: One end of the junction does not line up with germline, which may come from a read error. Other DNA sequences in this specimen translate into the identical CDR3. V gene TRBV25-1 combines with J gene TRBJ1-2; 10 bases fit TRBD1. The CDR3 covers 15 residues. CDR1 is MGHDK, CDR2 SYGVNS, per germline. The CDR3 bases are TGTGCCAGCAGCGTGACAGGGGGCGGGATCTATGGCTATACCTTC. Translated: CASSVTGGGIYGYTF.

A few counts support this clone. This chain joins TRBV2 and TRBJ2-7, with D perhaps given as TRBD1 or TRBD2 (7 bases each). The CDR3 contains 15 residues. The germline V gene has CDR1 SNHLY and CDR2 FYNNEI. V gave up 6 bases and J gave up 2 bases, with 17 bases separating them. The CDR3 sequence is CASSAPGGVTYEQYF. CDR3 sequence (DNA): TGTGCCAGCAGCGCCCCAGGGGGGGTTACCTACGAGCAGTACTTC. The complete variable domain, with remaining parts taken from reference TRBV2 and TRBJ2-7, reads EPEVTQTPSHQVTQMGQEVILRCVPISNHLYFYWYRQILGQKVEFLVSFYNNEISEKSEIFDDQFSVERPDGSNFTLKIRSTKLEDSAMYFCASSAPGGVTYEQYFGPGTRLTVT.

A few counts support this clone. This chain connects TRBV28 to TRBJ2-2; D is unclear. V shed 3 bases and J shed 4 bases, with 9 bases lying between them. The germline CDR1 and CDR2 sequences are MDHEN and SYDVKM. This CDR3 is built from 14 residues. DNA of the CDR3: TGTGCCAGCAGTTTGGCTCAGACCACCGGGGAGCTGTTTTTT. Translation gives CASSLAQTTGELFF.

This clone has more than one count but fewer than ten. V and J are TRBV7-9 and TRBJ2-1; perhaps TRBD2 as D (6 bases). CDR3 length: 15 residues. V lost 1 base and J 7 bases, leaving 14 bases between the germline ends. Germline V gives CDR1 SEHNR, CDR2 FQNEAQ (reference sequence). This chain's CDR3 is CASSLGTTVQNEQFF. Written as DNA, the CDR3 is TGTGCCAGCAGCTTAGGGACTACGGTGCAGAATGAGCAGTTCTTC.

V usage is TRBV25-1 and J usage is TRBJ2-7; 7 bases are a match to TRBD2. V was pared by 6 bases and J by 3 bases, with 8 bases of the junction left unmatched. The germline V gene encodes CDR1 MGHDK and CDR2 SYGVNS. The CDR3 sequence is 14 residues long. The CDR3 here is CASSLGGGGYEQYF. The CDR3 DNA reads as TGTGCCAGCAGCTTGGGGGGGGGAGGCTACGAGCAGTACTTC.

The gene calls are TRBV5-1 and TRBJ2-6; D is uncertain. Germline loops: CDR1 SGHRS, CDR2 YFSETQ. V was shortened by 5 bases and J by 2 bases, with 14 bases between the two germline ends. CDR3 length: 16 amino acids. CDR3 DNA: TGCGCCAGCAGTCAACAGCCTCCCGCTGGGGCCAACGTCCTGACTTTC. Protein sequence: CASSQQPPAGANVLTF.

The chain has TRBV4-1 and TRBJ1-2; 9 positions match TRBD1. There are 15 residues in the CDR3. Trimming cost V 4 bases and J 2 bases; bases outside gene matches: 5. CDR1 and CDR2 (germline): MGHRA, YSYEKL. Here the CDR3 DNA reads TGCGCCAGCAGCCCCCGGACAGGGGACAACTATGGCTACACCTTC. Residues: CASSPRTGDNYGYTF.

This chain connects TRBV19 to TRBJ1-1, with TRBD1 identical over 7 bases. V gave up 5 bases and J gave up 0 bases; unmatched junction bases: 9. This CDR3 comprises 16 residues. CDR1 LNHDA and CDR2 SQIVND come from the germline V gene (reference sequence). CDR3 DNA: TGTGCCAGTAGTCCTCCGGGACAGTATATGAACACTGAAGCTTTCTTT. Protein: CASSPPGQYMNTEAFF.

The chain carries TRBV5-1 and TRBJ2-7; 8 bases are a match to TRBD2. CDR3 length equals 16 residues. Germline V gene data show CDR1 as SGHRS and CDR2 as YFSETQ. V was clipped by 0 bases and J by 3 bases; unmatched bases: 8. The CDR3 sequence: CASSLGATSVNYEQYF. DNA of the CDR3: TGCGCCAGCAGCTTGGGAGCGACTAGCGTAAACTACGAGCAGTACTTC.

This chain joins TRBV7-2 and TRBJ1-1; D perhaps matches TRBD1 (6 bases). From germline, CDR1 is SGHTA and CDR2 FQGNSA. V was cut by 1 base and J by 5 bases, with 14 bases left in between. The length of the CDR3 is 15 residues. The CDR3 coding sequence is TGTGCCAGCAGCTTAGGAGTAGGGAGGGGGACTGAAGCTTTCTTT. It translates to CASSLGVGRGTEAFF.

The chain uses TRBV7-9 and TRBJ2-7, with D possibly being TRBD2 (5 bases). The germline gives CDR1 SEHNR, CDR2 FQNEAQ (reference sequence). The length of the CDR3 is 14 residues. The germline V and J ends were trimmed by 5 bases and 6 bases, with 17 bases remaining between them. The CDR3 bases are TGTGCCAGCAGCCCCCCGACGGCGGGCGGCGAGCAGTACTTC. Translating it yields CASSPPTAGGEQYF. Variable domain in full (rest from reference TRBV7-9 and TRBJ2-7): DTGVSQNPRHKITKRGQNVTFRCDPISEHNRLYWYRQTLGQGPEFLTYFQNEAQLEKSRLLSDRFSAERPKGSFSTLEIQRTEQGDSAMYLCASSPPTAGGEQYFGPGTRLTVT.